These T cell receptor beta chains were read from a single sample in a study of cytomegalovirus exposure and HLA in healthy donors. The protocol was immunoSEQ multiplex PCR, while the TCRdb copy is restricted to in-frame clones and leaves out a portion. The sample consists of over 40,000 clones, around 68% of them appearing once. Input material: PBMCs. The receptor set was obtained from a man in his thirties or forties in good health and CMV-seronegative. Each CDR3 is given with its conserved first and last residue. The D gene is left open where the match is weak. A clone size is listed for some rows: how often the clone was seen (once, few, many), or a class if it is expanded.

TRBV11-2	-	TRBJ1-1	-	TGTGCCAGCAGCCTTGGTCGGACAGAAGCTTTCTTT	CASSLGRTEAFF
TRBV28	-	TRBJ1-1	-	TGTGCCAGCAGGGGGCCGGGGAACACTGAAGCTTTCTTT	CASRGPGNTEAFF
TRBV2	-	TRBJ2-7	TRBD1	TGTGCCAGCAGTGAGGGGACAGCCGTCTACGAGCAGTACTTC	CASSEGTAVYEQYF
TRBV6-5	-	TRBJ2-2	-	TGTGCCAGCACGCGGGGCACCGGGGAGCTGTTTTTT	CASTRGTGELFF
TRBV6-1	-	TRBJ2-3	-	TGTGCCACCGGACTGCCCACAGATACGCAGTATTTT	CATGLPTDTQYF
TRBV6-1	-	TRBJ2-3	TRBD1	TGTGCCAGCAGTGGAGGGACAGGGGCCATTCCTAGCACAGATACGCAGTATTTT	CASSGGTGAIPSTDTQYF
TRBV29-1	-	TRBJ2-5	-	TGCAGCGGCGTCGTGCAGGGGAGGACCCAGTACTTC	CSGVVQGRTQYF
TRBV5-1	once	TRBJ2-1	-	TGCGCCAGCAGCTTGGGGTCCGTGGGGCGAAACAATGAGCAGTTCTTC	CASSLGSVGRNNEQFF
TRBV5-1	-	TRBJ1-5	-	TGCGCCAGCAGCTTGGGGCATATCAATCAGCCCCAGCATTTT	CASSLGHINQPQHF
TRBV19	-	TRBJ2-3	-	TGTGCCAGTAGTATCTTCCCAAGCTTCACAGATACGCAGTATTTT	CASSIFPSFTDTQYF
TRBV4-2	-	TRBJ2-7	-	TGTGCCAGCAGCCAAGAGGTGGGGGGAGGAAGCTACGAGCAGTACTTC	CASSQEVGGGSYEQYF
TRBV2	-	TRBJ2-5	TRBD1	TGTGCCAGCAGCCGAACAGGGGTCGGCGAGACCCAGTACTTC	CASSRTGVGETQYF
TRBV27	-	TRBJ2-2	TRBD2	TGTGCCAGCAGTCCCGGGACTAGCGTGGCCGGGGAGCTGTTTTTT	CASSPGTSVAGELFF
TRBV11-1	-	TRBJ1-2	TRBD1	TGTGCCAGCAGCTCCCTCAGACAGGGAATCTATGGCTACACCTTC	CASSSLRQGIYGYTF